Listed below are T cell receptor beta chains from one sample, sequenced in a study of T cell responses to AZD1222 COVID-19 vaccine. Only in-frame clones appear in the TCRdb table, and some are missing; sequencing was by immunoSEQ multiplex PCR. The data show around 78,000 clones, 90% seen once. The starting material was peripheral blood, obtained on day 0 of AZD1222 vaccination. These TCRs come from an adult in good health. The CDR3 runs from the conserved cysteine through the conserved F or W. A D gene is named only where the DNA matches it firmly. Only part of the rows carry a size: once, few, many, or a class if the clone is expanded.

clone size,CDR3 length,V gene,D gene,J gene,CDR3 DNA,CDR3 protein
.,12,TRBV20-1,.,TRBJ2-1,TGCAGTGCTAGTGTCTTGGACAATGAGCAGTTCTTC,CSASVLDNEQFF
.,13,TRBV7-3,.,TRBJ1-1,TGTGCCAGCAGTGTAGAGAGGAGCACTGAAGCTTTCTTT,CASSVERSTEAFF
.,15,TRBV2,.,TRBJ2-5,TGTGCCAGCAGTGCAGAGACAGGTTTAGGAGAGACCCAGTACTTC,CASSAETGLGETQYF
.,13,TRBV2,.,TRBJ1-1,TGTGCCAGCAGTGAAATCGAGAACACTGAAGCTTTCTTT,CASSEIENTEAFF
.,14,TRBV30,.,TRBJ1-3,TGTGCCTGGAGAATCGGAGCGCGTGGAAACACCATATATTTT,CAWRIGARGNTIYF
.,15,TRBV7-8,.,TRBJ1-1,TGTGCCAGCAGCCAGAGGGCAGGGAGGAGCACTGAAGCTTTCTTT,CASSQRAGRSTEAFF
.,14,TRBV7-9,.,TRBJ1-2,TGTGCCAGCAGCTTTTTGAGATCTAACTATGGCTACACCTTC,CASSFLRSNYGYTF
.,16,TRBV30,.,TRBJ2-2,TGTGCCTGGAGTGTACTTTGGACAGCTAACACCGGGGAGCTGTTTTTT,CAWSVLWTANTGELFF
.,15,TRBV9,.,TRBJ1-5,TGTGCCAGCAGCGTAGAAACAGGGTTCGGTCAGCCCCAGCATTTT,CASSVETGFGQPQHF
.,15,TRBV19,.,TRBJ2-1,TGTGCCAGTAGTATCTTGATCGGGGGCTACAATGAGCAGTTCTTC,CASSILIGGYNEQFF
.,13,TRBV6-2/TRBV6-3,.,TRBJ2-1,TGTGCCAGCAGTTCTCGGCGGAGTAGCGAGCAGTTCTTC,CASSSRRSSEQFF
.,16,TRBV11-2,TRBD2,TRBJ2-1,TGTGCCAGCAGCTTAGTGCGGGAGGGCCCCTACAATGAGCAGTTCTTC,CASSLVREGPYNEQFF
few,17,TRBV9,.,TRBJ1-1,TGTGCCAGCAGCGTAGGATCGGCAGACTTTAAGGATACTGAAGCTTTCTTT,CASSVGSADFKDTEAFF
.,18,TRBV11-2,TRBD2,TRBJ2-1,TGTGCCAGCAGCTTTGACCCCAGGACTAGCGGGAGACGCAATGAGCAGTTCTTC,CASSFDPRTSGRRNEQFF
.,15,TRBV5-1,.,TRBJ2-2,TGCGCCAGCAGCTTAGGGGAGGAGTACACCGGGGAGCTGTTTTTT,CASSLGEEYTGELFF
.,14,TRBV5-1,.,TRBJ1-3,TGCGCCAGCAGCTTGGGGACCGAGGGAAACACCATATATTTT,CASSLGTEGNTIYF
.,18,TRBV6-6,.,TRBJ2-2,TGTGCCAGCAGTCGCCCCCCAGGGTGGAAGGTTAGCGCCGGGGAGCTGTTTTTT,CASSRPPGWKVSAGELFF
.,11,TRBV19,.,TRBJ2-2,TGTGCCAGTAGCCACAGGGGGGAGCTGTTTTTT,CASSHRGELFF
.,14,TRBV5-1,.,TRBJ1-1,TGCGCCAGCAGCTTGGCGCAGATGGACACTGAAGCTTTCTTT,CASSLAQMDTEAFF
.,15,TRBV7-8,TRBD1,TRBJ2-2,TGTGCCAGCACTCGAAACCAGGGGGCAGACGGGGAGCTGTTTTTT,CASTRNQGADGELFF
few,13,TRBV9,.,TRBJ2-5,TGTGCCAGCAGCGTATCCGGGCAAGAGACCCAGTACTTC,CASSVSGQETQYF
.,12,TRBV7-9,.,TRBJ1-4,TGTGCCAGCAGCTTATCAGGTGAAAAACTGTTTTTT,CASSLSGEKLFF
.,12,TRBV19,.,TRBJ1-2,TGTGCCAGTAGTATTAGAAACTATGGCTACACCTTC,CASSIRNYGYTF
.,15,TRBV30,.,TRBJ1-4,TGTGCCTGGAGTATCGGACAAAGTAGGAATGAAAAACTGTTTTTT,CAWSIGQSRNEKLFF
.,23,TRBV21-1,.,TRBJ2-4,TGTGCCAGCAGCAAAGGCAGGGGCGTAGGCGGGAGGGCCGACCCCAAATTCATGGACATTCAGTACTTC,CASSKGRGVGGRADPKFMDIQYF
.,12,TRBV24-1,.,TRBJ1-5,TGTGCCACCAGTGAGGATGGTCAGCCCCAGCATTTT,CATSEDGQPQHF
.,12,TRBV5-4,.,TRBJ1-5,TGTGCCAGCAGCTTCGTGGGGCAGCCCCAGCATTTT,CASSFVGQPQHF
.,14,TRBV11-3,TRBD1,TRBJ2-7,TGTGCCAGCAGCGCAATAGACAGGGGCGCCGAGCAGTACTTC,CASSAIDRGAEQYF
.,15,TRBV3-1/TRBV3-2,.,TRBJ2-7,TGTGCCAGCAGCCAGGCGACAACAGGGAACGACGAGCAGTACTTC,CASSQATTGNDEQYF
once,13,TRBV6-2/TRBV6-3,.,TRBJ2-7,TGTGCCAGCAGTTACTCGGGTGTTTACGAGCAGTACTTC,CASSYSGVYEQYF
.,13,TRBV7-9,TRBD2,TRBJ2-1,TGTGCCATGAAAGCGGGGGGGCTGAATGAGCAGTTCTTC,CAMKAGGLNEQFF
.,14,TRBV27,.,TRBJ1-1,TGTGCCAGCAGACCTGACAGGATAAACACTGAAGCTTTCTTT,CASRPDRINTEAFF
.,13,TRBV29-1,.,TRBJ2-3,TGCAGCGTTGAAGGAGGCAGCACAGATACGCAGTATTTT,CSVEGGSTDTQYF
.,19,TRBV3-1/TRBV3-2,TRBD2,TRBJ2-2,TGTGCCAGCACTCCTGGGACTAGCGGGGCAATTCCGAACACCGGGGAGCTGTTTTTT,CASTPGTSGAIPNTGELFF
.,14,TRBV6-2/TRBV6-3,.,TRBJ2-7,TGTGCCAGCACCCCCCTTGGGACTCCGGCCGAGCAGTACTTC,CASTPLGTPAEQYF
.,12,TRBV29-1,.,TRBJ2-7,TGCAGCCCAGGGGAGATCGGGGGGGAGCAGTACTTC,CSPGEIGGEQYF
.,15,TRBV19,TRBD2,TRBJ2-5,TGTGCCAGTAGGATTCGCTGGGGGGGACAAGAGACCCAGTACTTC,CASRIRWGGQETQYF